This T cell receptor beta chain originates from a study of glioma-infiltrating T cells after dendritic cell vaccination. The PCR used 60 V beta and 13 J beta primers. Some clones are missing from TCRdb's copy, which holds only in-frame ones; the method was immunoSEQ multiplex PCR. The profile covers about 50,000 clones, with more than 75% appearing a single time and just under 9% taken by the ten largest. Sample time point: after dendritic cell vaccination, including at tumor progression/relapse. V shed 2 bases and J shed 4 bases, with 6 bases lying between them. CDR3 length equals 12 residues. The germline gives CDR1 MNHNS, CDR2 SASEGT.

The rearrangement joins TRBV6-1 to TRBJ2-7; D might be TRBD1 (6 bases). The specimen comprised blood, sampled after dendritic cell vaccination. The TCR sequence derives from a human donor with glioblastoma. This CDR3 is CASSEQGYEQYF. The CDR3 nucleotides read TGTGCCAGCAGTGAACAGGGGTACGAGCAGTACTTC.